The clone carrying this TCR beta chain was picked up one time. Original analysis: Amplification from reference gene primers served as the basis for estimated nucleated cell counts. Assay used: immunoSEQ multiplex PCR; TCRdb lists only in-frame clones, some missing. The V and J calls and clone size come from that table; D and trimming were worked out from the DNA. This sample has a few hundred thousand clones, with roughly 84% found just once. This CDR3 has 16 residues. Trimming left V 0 bases short and J 7 bases short, with 16 bases between. The germline gives CDR1 ENHRY, CDR2 SYGVKD. The sample belongs to a study of blood T cell repertoires in COVID-19.

Material: PBMCs or T cells enriched from blood (not recorded which). This clonotype was obtained from a woman between 35 and 50 years old who had recovered from COVID-19. The chain carries TRBV10-3 and TRBJ2-1; D is possibly TRBD1 (5 bases). CDR3 coding DNA: TGTGCCATCAGTGAGTCAGTAGGGGTCCTGGTAAATGAGCAGTTCTTC. It is translated as CAISESVGVLVNEQFF.